Sequencing of this T cell receptor beta chain was carried out in a study of T cell repertoires in ileal Crohn's disease. The study's findings and limits: Active smokers at surgery had more clonal expansions than non-smokers.

Assay: immunoSEQ multiplex PCR; the TCRdb copy retains only in-frame clones and omits some. The table shows about 62,000 clones, with roughly nine tenths occurring only once. As concerns this clone: Its antigen remains unidentified.

Time point here: neoterminal ileum biopsy at postoperative endoscopy, about 6 months after surgery. The length of the CDR3 is 14 residues. CDR1 and CDR2 from the germline V gene are SNHLY and FYNNEI. Trimming cost V 3 bases and J 7 bases; bases outside gene matches: 5. The rearrangement uses TRBV2 and TRBJ1-4, with TRBD1 identical over 7 bases. The clonotype was recovered from an adult with Crohn's disease. Sequenced: ileal tissue. This CDR3 is CASSEGQWGEKLFF. The CDR3 coding sequence is TGTGCCAGCAGTGAGGGACAGTGGGGTGAAAAACTGTTTTTT.